These 25 T cell receptor beta chains were sequenced from one sample in a study of CD8 T cells in Susac syndrome. cDNA came from about 0.51 to 1 ug RNA primed by random hexamers. MiXCR, applied by TCRdb to the immunoSEQ multiplex PCR reads, yields one record per CDR3 protein. The sample records around 200,000 distinct CDR3 sequences, about 94% being singletons. Material: CD8+ T cells from PBMCs. The receptors were gathered from a human donor with multiple sclerosis.

The rearrangement links TRBV9 to TRBJ2-2; no definite D call. CDR1 is SGDLS, CDR2 YYNGEE, per germline. The length of the CDR3 is 17 residues. V lost 0 bases and J lost 3, with 15 bases in between. DNA of the CDR3: TGTGCCAGCAGCGTAGAAGCCCTTTGGGGTTACACCGGGGAGCTGTTTTTT. Its translation is CASSVEALWGYTGELFF.

The V and J genes are TRBV6-1 and TRBJ1-6; the D is unclear. Germline lookup yields CDR1 MNHNS and CDR2 SASEGT. The germline V and J ends were trimmed by 7 bases and 0 bases, with 16 bases remaining between them. CDR3 length: 17 residues. DNA of the CDR3: TGTGCCAGCACTAGATTGCAGGCCACCTCCTATAATTCACCCCTCCACTTT. This sequence encodes CASTRLQATSYNSPLHF.

V is TRBV6-5 and J is TRBJ2-2; TRBD1 aligns across 7 bases. The J segment lost 2 bases and the V segment lost 3 bases, leaving 9 bases of the junction unmatched. This CDR3 has 17 amino acids. In germline, CDR1 is MNHEY, CDR2 SVGAGI. Written as DNA, the CDR3 is TGTGCCAGCAGTTATGGGGTGGGGACAGCCAACACCGGGGAGCTGTTTTTT. This gives the protein CASSYGVGTANTGELFF.

In its sample, this clonotype was seen once. The chain carries TRBV12-3 or TRBV12-4 and TRBJ2-7; D is unclear. With 3 bases removed from V and 3 bases from J, the gap between germline ends came to 12 bases. This CDR3 is 14 amino acids long. The CDR3 here is CASSFAAPNYEQYF. CDR3 in DNA: TGTGCCAGCAGTTTCGCTGCCCCGAACTACGAGCAGTACTTC.

The chain couples TRBV4-2 to TRBJ1-1; 8 bases agree with TRBD1. After removal of 0 bases from V and 0 bases from J, the junction contained 12 bases not matched to a gene. The CDR3 consists of 19 residues. CDR1 is LGHNA and CDR2 is YNFKEQ in the germline V gene. CDR3 nucleotide sequence: TGTGCCAGCAGCCAAGAGTGGGAGGGGACAGGCTTCATGAACACTGAAGCTTTCTTT. It yields the protein CASSQEWEGTGFMNTEAFF.

CDR3 residues: CAWSPQQGFTEAFF. As DNA, the CDR3 is TGTGCCTGGAGCCCGCAGCAGGGCTTCACTGAAGCTTTCTTT. The V gene is TRBV30, the J gene TRBJ1-1, with D possibly TRBD1 on 5 matching bases. V lost 3 bases to trimming and J lost 4 bases, with 15 bases between them. The CDR3 loop spans 14 amino acids. Germline assignment: CDR1 GTSNPN and CDR2 SVGIG (reference sequence).

The chain uses TRBV20-1 and TRBJ2-1; TRBD1 matches 7 bases. CDR3 length equals 22 residues. The junction had 24 bases not matched to a gene; V was cut back by 1 base and J by 0 bases. CDR1 is DFQATT, CDR2 SNEGSKA, per germline (reference sequence). The DNA for the CDR3 is TGCAGTGCTAGAGCACTTGAATACCCGGGACAGAACTCCCCTCGCTCCTACAATGAGCAGTTCTTC. It translates to CSARALEYPGQNSPRSYNEQFF.

The CDR3, as DNA: TGCAGTGCCTCAAATAGACGGTACACTAACTATGGCTACACCTTC. Its translation is CSASNRRYTNYGYTF. J is TRBJ1-2 and V is TRBV20-1; D is undetermined. The germline CDR1 and CDR2 sequences are DFQATT and SNEGSKA (reference sequence). V was shortened by 6 bases and J by 0 bases, with 17 bases between the two germline ends. The CDR3 loop spans 15 amino acids.

The chain uses TRBV7-2 and TRBJ2-3; D unclear. V was shortened by 5 bases and J by 3 bases, with 15 bases between the two germline ends. Germline CDR1 is SGHTA and CDR2 is FQGNSA. The CDR3 has 15 residues. The DNA for the CDR3 is TGTGCCAGCAGCACATCTAGTGGCGGAACAGATACGCAGTATTTT. Translated, it gives CASSTSSGGTDTQYF.

The chain employs TRBV6-5 and TRBJ2-2, with D tentatively TRBD2 (5 bases). This CDR3 has 13 residues. Per the germline V gene, CDR1 is MNHEY and CDR2 is SVGAGI. With 0 bases removed from V and 7 bases from J, the gap between germline ends came to 6 bases. CDR3 amino acids: CASSYSSGGELFF. In nucleotides, the CDR3 is TGTGCCAGCAGTTACTCGAGCGGCGGGGAGCTGTTTTTT.

This chain connects TRBV29-1 to TRBJ1-1; D not certain. From germline, CDR1 is SQVTM and CDR2 ANQGSEA. The CDR3 has 14 residues. Deletions cut 5 bases from V and 0 bases from J, with 13 bases between. The chain's CDR3 is CSVRPGELNTEAFF. Written as DNA, the CDR3 is TGCAGCGTTCGCCCCGGCGAGTTGAACACTGAAGCTTTCTTT.

This rearrangement joins TRBV5-1 to TRBJ1-1; TRBD1 aligns across 11 bases. The CDR3 totals 13 residues. V gave up 4 bases and J gave up 6 bases; unmatched junction bases: 2. Germline V gene sequence: CDR1 SGHRS, CDR2 YFSETQ. CDR3 in DNA: TGCGCCAGCAGCGGGACAGGGGGATCTGAAGCTTTCTTT. Encoded protein: CASSGTGGSEAFF. The full variable domain, rest sourced from reference TRBV5-1 and TRBJ1-1, is KAGVTQTPRYLIKTRGQQVTLSCSPISGHRSVSWYQQTPGQGLQFLFEYFSETQRNKGNFPGRFSGRQFSNSRSEMNVSTLELGDSALYLCASSGTGGSEAFFGQGTRLTVV.

The chain carries TRBV11-2 and TRBJ2-7; 10 nucleotides agree with TRBD2. Germline CDR1 is SGHAT and CDR2 is FQNNGV. The length of the CDR3 is 14 residues. After removal of 6 bases from V and 7 bases from J, the junction contained 9 bases not matched to a gene. CDR3 in DNA: TGTGCCAGCAGTTCTAGCGGGAGTCCGGGGGAGCAGTACTTC. This gives the protein CASSSSGSPGEQYF. Drawing the rest from reference TRBV11-2 and TRBJ2-7, the complete variable domain is EAGVAQSPRYKIIEKRQSVAFWCNPISGHATLYWYQQILGQGPKLLIQFQNNGVVDDSQLPKDRFSAERLKGVDSTLKIQPAKLEDSAVYLCASSSSGSPGEQYFGPGTRLTVT.

The CDR3 reads CASSQEGAGDNYEQYF. The CDR3, as DNA: TGCGCCAGCAGCCAAGAGGGTGCAGGGGACAACTACGAGCAGTACTTC. The chain combines TRBV4-1 with TRBJ2-7; D may be TRBD1 (6 bases). The CDR3 length is 16 residues. Trimming shortened V by 0 bases and J by 3 bases, and 15 bases separated the two germline ends. From germline, CDR1 is MGHRA and CDR2 YSYEKL.

The rearrangement uses TRBV5-4 and TRBJ1-2; 9 nucleotides line up with TRBD1. This CDR3 has 16 residues. Germline assignment: CDR1 SGHNT and CDR2 YYREEE (reference sequence). V lost 4 bases and J lost 3; bases outside the gene matches: 10. CDR3 sequence: CASSHNAGQGDYGYTF. DNA of the CDR3: TGTGCCAGCAGCCATAATGCGGGACAGGGTGACTATGGCTACACCTTC.

The chain carries TRBV2 and TRBJ1-2; D gene unclear. The CDR3 is 15 residues long. Germline CDR1 is SNHLY and CDR2 is FYNNEI. V was cut by 2 bases and J by 4 bases, with 14 bases left in between. CDR3 sequence: CASSEKGPATYGYTF. CDR3 coding DNA: TGTGCCAGCAGTGAAAAAGGGCCCGCTACCTATGGCTACACCTTC. The full variable domain, rest sourced from reference TRBV2 and TRBJ1-2, is EPEVTQTPSHQVTQMGQEVILRCVPISNHLYFYWYRQILGQKVEFLVSFYNNEISEKSEIFDDQFSVERPDGSNFTLKIRSTKLEDSAMYFCASSEKGPATYGYTFGSGTRLTVV.

This clonotype is a singleton in its sample. The chain carries TRBV7-8 and TRBJ1-1, with 7 bases identical to TRBD1. The CDR3 totals 16 residues. Germline V gene sequence: CDR1 SGHVS, CDR2 FQNEAQ. The ends lost 0 bases at V and 4 bases at J; junction bases unmatched: 8. The DNA for the CDR3 is TGTGCCAGCAGCTTAGCGATTCGACAGGGCACCACTGAAGCTTTCTTT. This encodes CASSLAIRQGTTEAFF.

The chain has TRBV12-3 or TRBV12-4 and TRBJ1-5; D gene uncertain. The CDR3 covers 15 residues. Trimming took off 7 bases at V and 0 bases at J, with 13 bases between the two ends. The CDR3 DNA reads TGTGCCAGCAAGCAGGCGACCGTTAGCAATCAGCCCCAGCATTTT. It yields the protein CASKQATVSNQPQHF.

V and J are TRBV11-1 and TRBJ1-1; no clear D gene. Trimming cost V 0 bases and J 7 bases, with 12 bases left between them. The germline CDR1 and CDR2 sequences are SGHAT and FQDESV (reference sequence). The CDR3 spans 14 residues. The CDR3 coding sequence is TGTGCCAGCAGCTTAGCTCTGGTTGGCAATGAAGCTTTCTTT. Translated, it gives CASSLALVGNEAFF.

The V gene is TRBV29-1, the J gene TRBJ2-2; 7 nucleotides agree with TRBD2. Germline assignment: CDR1 SQVTM and CDR2 ANQGSEA. J lost 2 bases, V lost 4 bases, and 1 base had no gene match. CDR3 length equals 13 residues. The DNA for the CDR3 is TGCAGCGTTGGACTAGCAAACACCGGGGAGCTGTTTTTT. Its protein is CSVGLANTGELFF.

This chain joins TRBV13 and TRBJ1-1, with D unclear. This CDR3 is built from 15 residues. Germline-derived CDR1 and CDR2 are PRHDT and FYEKMQ (reference sequence). Trimming cost V 5 bases and J 2 bases, with 15 bases left between them. The CDR3 loop reads CASSPKTDLNTEAFF. In DNA, the CDR3 is TGTGCCAGCAGCCCGAAGACGGACCTCAACACTGAAGCTTTCTTT.

The V and J genes are TRBV7-9 and TRBJ1-1, with D hard to call. CDR3 length: 15 residues. Germline V gene lookup returns CDR1 SEHNR and CDR2 FQNEAQ (reference sequence). Trimming took 2 bases from V and 1 from J, leaving 11 bases between them. CDR3 DNA: TGTGCCAGCAGCTTATCGATCGGCGCGAACACTGAAGCTTTCTTT. It specifies CASSLSIGANTEAFF.

This chain uses TRBV30 with TRBJ1-3; D remains unclear. The length of the CDR3 is 16 residues. V was cut by 0 bases and J by 2 bases, with 14 bases left in between. Looked up from germline, CDR1 is GTSNPN and CDR2 is SVGIG (reference sequence). This CDR3 is CAWSVPYLITGNTIYF. CDR3 DNA: TGTGCCTGGAGTGTACCCTATCTTATTACTGGAAACACCATATATTTT.

This chain connects TRBV5-6 to TRBJ2-1, with D maybe TRBD1 (5 bases). The CDR3 has 16 amino acids. Germline V lookup: CDR1 SGHDT, CDR2 YYEEEE. Trimming removed 0 bases at V and 0 bases at J, with 10 bases between. The CDR3, as DNA: TGTGCCAGCAGCTTGGAACCTGACAGCTCCTACAATGAGCAGTTCTTC. Amino acids: CASSLEPDSSYNEQFF.

The chain combines TRBV4-1 with TRBJ2-7; TRBD2 matches at 9 bases. V lost 4 bases and J lost 2; bases outside the gene matches: 6. The CDR3 is 15 amino acids. CDR1 is MGHRA, CDR2 YSYEKL, per germline. The CDR3 loop reads CASSRVAGAPYEQYF. The CDR3 region has the DNA TGCGCCAGCAGCCGGGTAGCGGGAGCGCCCTACGAGCAGTACTTC.